This T cell receptor (beta chain) was captured by sequencing in a study of T cell responses to AZD1222 COVID-19 vaccine. Analysis merged second doses at about 4 or about 12 weeks. Produced via immunoSEQ multiplex PCR; TCRdb's table is partial and in-frame only. The sample holds some 150,000 clones; approximately 90% are singletons and the top ten take about 3.1%. Germline V gives CDR1 SEHNR, CDR2 FQNEAQ (reference sequence). This CDR3 comprises 14 residues. The V gene lost 1 base and the J gene lost 0 bases, with 4 bases spanning the gap. This material consisted of peripheral blood, taken 28 days after the second AZD1222 dose. The chain recombines TRBV7-9 with TRBJ1-3; D uncertain. This TCR derives from an adult who received the AZD1222 COVID-19 vaccine. The CDR3 DNA follows: TGTGCCAGCAGCTTAGTTATCTCTGGAAACACCATATATTTT. Amino acid sequence: CASSLVISGNTIYF.